Presented here are 11 T cell receptor beta chains from one specimen sequenced in a study of T-cell reconstitution after alpha-beta-depleted transplantation in children. Construction of the TCRbeta library involved unique molecular identifiers. TCRdb re-analysed the PCR reads in MiXCR, keeping a single row per CDR3 protein. Of roughly 350,000 distinct CDR3 sequences detected, under 20% appear once; the ten largest clones hold around 41%. The material sequenced was PBMCs, mostly from graft donor cells, taken 360 days after TCRalphabeta/CD19-depleted stem cell transplant. Receptors were obtained from a male patient aged 2 to 9 who had a stem cell transplant for acute lymphoblastic leukemia, so the T cells may come from the graft donor.

This chain connects TRBV19 to TRBJ2-3; D remains unclear. The CDR3 runs to 13 residues. The germline gives CDR1 LNHDA, CDR2 SQIVND (reference sequence). V lost 9 bases and J lost 5, with 15 bases in between. CDR3 DNA: TGTGCCAGCCAACCCTCCTGGGGAGATACGCAGTATTTT. This encodes CASQPSWGDTQYF.

The rearrangement links TRBV6-2 or TRBV6-3 to TRBJ2-7, with D possibly matching TRBD1 (5 bases). The CDR3 consists of 11 residues. Per the germline V gene, CDR1 is MNHEY and CDR2 is SVGEGT. V shed 6 bases and J shed 7 bases, with 10 bases lying between them. CDR3 nucleotides: TGTGCCAGCAGCCACGCAGGGGAGCAGTACTTC. Its protein is CASSHAGEQYF.

The chain joins TRBV9 to TRBJ2-7, with D hard to call. V dropped 0 bases and J dropped 5 bases, with 6 bases sitting between them. The CDR3 has 12 amino acids. CDR1 and CDR2 (germline): SGDLS, YYNGEE. CDR3 sequence reads: CASSVDDNEQYF. CDR3 bases: TGTGCCAGCAGCGTAGATGATAACGAGCAGTACTTC.

The sample holds a few counts of this clonotype. The V call is TRBV5-1, the J call TRBJ1-1; 9 bases line up with TRBD1. V lost 4 bases, J lost 9 bases, and 7 bases stayed unmatched. The CDR3 contains 13 residues. Per the germline V gene, CDR1 is SGHRS and CDR2 is YFSETQ. CDR3 region: CASSPGTGSQAFF. CDR3 bases: TGCGCCAGCAGCCCAGGGACAGGGAGCCAAGCTTTCTTT.

This clonotype was seen ten or more times. The rearrangement links TRBV5-1 to TRBJ2-7; no definite D call. V lost 4 bases, J lost 5 bases, and 16 bases lay in between. The germline CDR1 and CDR2 sequences are SGHRS and YFSETQ. This CDR3 has 14 amino acids. CDR3 DNA: TGCGCCAGCAGCCCTTGGCTGGGATCGCACGAGCAGTACTTC. Protein product: CASSPWLGSHEQYF.

This clonotype came up a few times. The chain couples TRBV12-3 or TRBV12-4 to TRBJ2-1; D might be TRBD2 (5 bases). With 5 bases removed from V and 3 bases from J, the gap between germline ends came to 14 bases. The CDR3 has 15 amino acids. The CDR3 nucleotides read TGTGCCAGCAGTCCAGGACTCGGACTCTACAATGAGCAGTTCTTC. It encodes CASSPGLGLYNEQFF.

The table lists this clonotype with many counts. The rearrangement uses TRBV4-1 and TRBJ2-2; possible D gene TRBD1, 6 bases. Germline V gene data show CDR1 as MGHRA and CDR2 as YSYEKL. Trimming cost V 1 base and J 4 bases, with 13 bases left between them. This CDR3 has 16 residues. As DNA, the CDR3 is TGCGCCAGCAGCCAAGGGGGCAGGGGCGGCACCGGGGAGCTGTTTTTT. Translating it yields CASSQGGRGGTGELFF.

V usage is TRBV15 and J usage is TRBJ2-5; 8 nucleotides match TRBD1. In germline, CDR1 is LNHNV, CDR2 YYDKDF (reference sequence). Unmatched junction bases numbered 5, after V lost 4 bases and J lost 1 base. The CDR3 length is 15 residues. The CDR3 DNA reads as TGTGCCACCAGCATCCGACAGGGGTCCCAAGAGACCCAGTACTTC. Amino acids: CATSIRQGSQETQYF. Full variable domain (remainder filled in from reference TRBV15 and TRBJ2-5): DAMVIQNPRYQVTQFGKPVTLSCSQTLNHNVMYWYQQKSSQAPKLLFHYYDKDFNNEADTPDNFQSRRPNTSFCFLDIRSPGLGDTAMYLCATSIRQGSQETQYFGPGTRLLVL.

This clonotype was seen many times. The rearrangement joins TRBV29-1 to TRBJ2-5, with 8 nucleotides matching TRBD1. The junction had 9 bases not matched to a gene; V was cut back by 4 bases and J by 5 bases. Per the germline V gene, CDR1 is SQVTM and CDR2 is ANQGSEA. This CDR3 has 14 amino acids. In DNA, the CDR3 is TGCAGCGTTGCTCAGGGGGCGCGGAGTGAGACCCAGTACTTC. It translates to CSVAQGARSETQYF.

Only a few counts were recorded for this clonotype. CDR3 nucleotide sequence: TGTGCCAGCAGTTGGTGGCCCCAAGAGACCCAGTACTTC. This translates into CASSWWPQETQYF. The chain uses TRBV2 and TRBJ2-5; D gene uncertain. V was pared by 5 bases and J by 1 base, with 8 bases between. Germline CDR1 and CDR2: SNHLY and FYNNEI. The CDR3 totals 13 residues.

The CDR3 DNA sequence: TGCAGTGCCATCGGGACTAGCGGGACCCACTACAATGAGCAGTTCTTC. Amino acid sequence: CSAIGTSGTHYNEQFF. This chain links TRBV20-1 with TRBJ2-1; 13 bases are a match to TRBD2. Germline CDR1 is DFQATT and CDR2 is SNEGSKA (reference sequence). The CDR3 contains 16 residues. Trimming cost V 6 bases and J 3 bases; bases outside gene matches: 8.